The entry below describes one T cell receptor beta chain. The trim removed 6 bases at V and 3 bases at J, leaving 15 bases unmatched. The CDR3 is made up of 17 amino acids. Germline values: CDR1 MDHEN, CDR2 SYDVKM. The sample originates from a study of sequential checkpoint blockade in melanoma. Whole-study context: First-line arms were nivolumab then ipilimumab, or the reverse, randomized 1:1. After both sequences, patients received maintenance nivolumab. TCRβ was sequenced from DNA of 91 pretreatment tumors.

Treatment in this sample: randomized to nivolumab then ipilimumab (arm A) or the reverse (arm B). The repertoire was sequenced with immunoSEQ multiplex PCR; TCRdb's copy has only in-frame clones and lacks some. The sample consists of about 2,300 clones, about 15% of them appearing once. The specimen comprised tumor tissue (inferred from file names), sampled from a patient given nivolumab and ipilimumab in sequence. The gene calls are TRBV28 and TRBJ2-7, with 9 bases aligning to TRBD2. This sequence was found in a human donor with melanoma. The CDR3 protein is CASSPPGLAGVGYEQYF. CDR3 nucleotide sequence: TGTGCCAGCAGCCCCCCGGGGTTAGCGGGAGTAGGCTACGAGCAGTACTTC.